Below, 24 T cell receptor beta chains from the same sample are listed, as sequenced in a study of OX40 agonist ivuxolimab in advanced cancers. Assay used: immunoSEQ multiplex PCR; TCRdb lists only in-frame clones, some missing. The top ten hold approximately 4.8% of the sample, which has about 70,000 clones, roughly 92% seen once. Sequences were derived from CD4+ or CD8+ T cells sorted from blood, sampled in a trial of the OX40 agonist ivuxolimab. The receptors here all came from an adult with an advanced solid tumor such as melanoma, head and neck, liver or kidney cancer.

The chain has TRBV2 and TRBJ2-1; D may be TRBD2 (6 bases). CDR1 and CDR2 (germline): SNHLY, FYNNEI. Trimming stripped 8 bases from V and 7 bases from J, with 9 bases between. The CDR3 is 11 amino acids. The CDR3 reads CASRAGNEQFF. DNA of the CDR3: TGTGCCAGCCGCGCGGGAAATGAGCAGTTCTTC.

The CDR3 DNA is TGTGCCAGTAGTACCACTGCGAACACCGGGGAGCTGTTTTTT. Encoded protein: CASSTTANTGELFF. J is TRBJ2-2 and V is TRBV19; D is unclear. V dropped 4 bases and J dropped 0 bases, with 6 bases sitting between them. The CDR3 is 14 residues long. From germline, CDR1 is LNHDA and CDR2 SQIVND (reference sequence).

The table lists this clone with a count of one. This chain links TRBV28 with TRBJ2-7; 7 positions match TRBD1. The CDR3 length is 15 residues. CDR1 MDHEN and CDR2 SYDVKM come from the germline V gene. V was pared by 6 bases and J by 3 bases, with 11 bases of the junction left unmatched. As DNA, the CDR3 is TGTGCCAGCAGAAGCCAGGGACAGTACCTCTACGAGCAGTACTTC. Translating gives CASRSQGQYLYEQYF. Using reference TRBV28 and TRBJ2-7 for the parts outside the CDR3, the full variable domain is DVKVTQSSRYLVKRTGEKVFLECVQDMDHENMFWYRQDPGLGLRLIYFSYDVKMKEKGDIPEGYSVSREKKERFSLILESASTNQTSMYLCASRSQGQYLYEQYFGPGTRLTVT.

The chain uses TRBV5-1 and TRBJ2-7; D may be TRBD1 (5 bases). V was pared by 0 bases and J by 4 bases, with 20 bases between. Germline-derived CDR1 and CDR2 are SGHRS and YFSETQ. The CDR3 covers 17 residues. The CDR3 region has the DNA TGCGCCAGCAGCTTGGGGGCAGGGATCCTTTTTCTATACGAGCAGTACTTC. This gives the protein CASSLGAGILFLYEQYF.

This clone appeared a single time. The V gene is TRBV5-4, the J gene TRBJ2-4; D gene ambiguous. Germline V lookup: CDR1 SGHNT, CDR2 YYREEE (reference sequence). The CDR3 has 16 residues. Trimming removed 3 bases at V and 0 bases at J, with 13 bases between. Here the CDR3 DNA reads TGTGCCAGCAGCTCAAAAGAGAGATTAGCCAAAAACATTCAGTACTTC. It codes for CASSSKERLAKNIQYF.

The CDR3 bases are TGTGCCAGCAGCGACACTAGCGGGGGAAGCTACGAGCAGTACTTC. Protein: CASSDTSGGSYEQYF. The rearrangement joins TRBV28 to TRBJ2-7, with 11 bases that match TRBD2. This CDR3 comprises 15 residues. V lost 6 bases to trimming and J lost 3 bases; unmatched junction nucleotides: 7. In germline, CDR1 is MDHEN, CDR2 SYDVKM.

J is TRBJ2-7 and V is TRBV6-5; 7 bases fit TRBD1. Trimming at V came to 4 bases and at J to 2 bases, leaving 2 bases not matched to a gene. The CDR3 is 13 residues long. Germline V CDR1 and CDR2: MNHEY, SVGAGI. CDR3 loop: CASSSTGPYEQYF. Written as DNA, the CDR3 is TGTGCCAGCAGTTCGACAGGGCCCTACGAGCAGTACTTC.

J is TRBJ1-1 and V is TRBV2; no definite D call. The CDR3 is made up of 11 amino acids. Germline assignment: CDR1 SNHLY and CDR2 FYNNEI. Trimming took 7 bases from V and 2 from J, leaving 5 bases between them. CDR3 bases: TGTGCCAGCATGGCCAACACTGAAGCTTTCTTT. As protein: CASMANTEAFF. Full variable domain (remainder filled in from reference TRBV2 and TRBJ1-1): EPEVTQTPSHQVTQMGQEVILRCVPISNHLYFYWYRQILGQKVEFLVSFYNNEISEKSEIFDDQFSVERPDGSNFTLKIRSTKLEDSAMYFCASMANTEAFFGQGTRLTVV.

With respect to this clone: Germline is not matched at one junction end, which may reflect a read error. The gene calls are TRBV7-7 and TRBJ1-4; 7 bases are a match to TRBD1. The CDR3 is made up of 19 amino acids. CDR1 SSHAT and CDR2 FNYEAQ come from the germline V gene (reference sequence). For the CDR3, the DNA is TGTGCTAGCAGCCCGAGAACCCGGGACAGAAGGTCAGTGAAGGAAAAACTGTTTTTT. This encodes CASSPRTRDRRSVKEKLFF.

The chain links TRBV18 to TRBJ1-3; no reliable D call. The CDR3 totals 15 residues. Looked up from germline, CDR1 is KGHSH and CDR2 is LQKENI. V lost 6 bases, J lost 4 bases, and 16 bases lay in between. CDR3 amino acids: CASSYIGVSGNTIYF. The DNA for the CDR3 is TGTGCCAGCTCTTATATCGGGGTATCCGGAAACACCATATATTTT.

This sequence joins TRBV15 and TRBJ1-4; D may be TRBD1 (6 bases). The V gene lost 1 base and the J gene lost 6 bases, with 12 bases spanning the gap. This CDR3 is built from 15 residues. Germline V gene data show CDR1 as LNHNV and CDR2 as YYDKDF (reference sequence). CDR3 in amino acids: CATSRGGGHDEKLFF. The CDR3 DNA reads TGTGCCACCAGCAGAGGGGGGGGGCATGATGAAAAACTGTTTTTT.

The V and J genes are TRBV6-5 and TRBJ2-1, with D possibly TRBD2 on 5 matching bases. V was cut by 6 bases and J by 14 bases, with 14 bases left in between. Per germline, CDR1 MNHEY and CDR2 SVGAGI. This CDR3 region has 11 residues. The DNA of the CDR3 is TGTGCCAGCAGCACCCTTACGCGGGAGTTCTTC. It specifies CASSTLTREFF.

The genes are TRBV10-2 and TRBJ2-5; the match to TRBD1 covers 11 bases. With V trimmed by 5 bases and J by 9 bases, 8 bases remained unmatched. Per the germline V gene, CDR1 is WSHSY and CDR2 is SAAADI. The CDR3 has 14 amino acids. The CDR3 here is CASSHGTGGRAQYF. The CDR3 DNA reads as TGCGCCAGCAGTCACGGGACAGGGGGAAGGGCCCAGTACTTC.

The CDR3 region is CASSPGRQETQYF. CDR3 nucleotides: TGTGCCAGCTCCCCAGGCAGGCAAGAGACCCAGTACTTC. The chain joins TRBV18 to TRBJ2-5; D remains ambiguous. This CDR3 is 13 amino acids long. The germline gives CDR1 KGHSH, CDR2 LQKENI. V gave up 6 bases and J gave up 2 bases, with 10 bases separating them.

This clone is a singleton in its sample. This chain connects TRBV5-6 to TRBJ1-1; D call uncertain. Germline V lookup: CDR1 SGHDT, CDR2 YYEEEE. V was clipped by 0 bases and J by 9 bases, with 24 bases between them. This CDR3 has 17 residues. Here the CDR3 reads CASSLAGPWALPSQAFF. CDR3 DNA: TGTGCCAGCAGCTTGGCCGGACCTTGGGCCTTACCCTCTCAAGCTTTCTTT.

The CDR3 protein is CASSPRTGDSGNTIYF. Here the CDR3 DNA reads TGTGCCAGTAGTCCCAGGACAGGCGACTCTGGAAACACCATATATTTT. The chain links TRBV19 to TRBJ1-3; TRBD1 matches at 7 bases. CDR1 and CDR2 (germline): LNHDA, SQIVND (reference sequence). The J segment lost 0 bases and the V segment lost 5 bases, leaving 7 bases of the junction unmatched. The CDR3 contains 16 residues.

The genes are TRBV28 and TRBJ2-5; 8 nucleotides line up with TRBD1. There are 14 residues in the CDR3. The V and J ends lost 9 bases and 1 base, in that order; junction bases with no gene match: 7. Germline loops: CDR1 MDHEN, CDR2 SYDVKM. In nucleotides, the CDR3 is TGTGCCAGTGACAGGGGTGGAGGCCAAGAGACCCAGTACTTC. Its protein product is CASDRGGGQETQYF.

The CDR3 nucleotides read TGCGCCAGCAGCCAGAGGACAGGAAACTACAATGAGCAGTTCTTC. Its protein is CASSQRTGNYNEQFF. The chain carries TRBV4-3 and TRBJ2-1; 7 positions match TRBD1. The germline CDR1 and CDR2 sequences are LGHNA and YSLEER. V lost 3 bases and J lost 3; bases outside the gene matches: 5. There are 15 residues in the CDR3.

This sequence joins TRBV5-6 and TRBJ1-3; D remains unclear. From germline, CDR1 is SGHDT and CDR2 YYEEEE. The V gene lost 4 bases and the J gene lost 9 bases, with 14 bases spanning the gap. The CDR3 totals 13 residues. In DNA form, the CDR3 reads TGTGCCAGCAGCGGAAGAGGGTACGGCACCATATATTTT. Translating it yields CASSGRGYGTIYF.

The chain links TRBV14 to TRBJ1-1; D gene ambiguous. Germline loops: CDR1 SGHDN, CDR2 FVKESK. The V end was cut by 4 bases, the J end by 0 bases, with 6 bases between. CDR3 length: 13 amino acids. The CDR3 nucleotides read TGTGCCAGCAGCCTCCACATGAACACTGAAGCTTTCTTT. Translated, it gives CASSLHMNTEAFF. Using reference TRBV14 and TRBJ1-1 for the parts outside the CDR3, the full variable domain is EAGVTQFPSHSVIEKGQTVTLRCDPISGHDNLYWYRRVMGKEIKFLLHFVKESKQDESGMPNNRFLAERTGGTYSTLKVQPAELEDSGVYFCASSLHMNTEAFFGQGTRLTVV.

The chain carries TRBV28 and TRBJ1-5; D call uncertain. The V end lost 9 bases, the J end lost 0 bases, and 9 bases lay between the germline ends. Germline assignment: CDR1 MDHEN and CDR2 SYDVKM. This CDR3 has 13 amino acids. The CDR3 region has the DNA TGTGCCAGTAGCGGAGATAGCAATCAGCCCCAGCATTTT. This encodes CASSGDSNQPQHF. Together with reference TRBV28 and TRBJ1-5, the CDR3 gives the full variable domain: DVKVTQSSRYLVKRTGEKVFLECVQDMDHENMFWYRQDPGLGLRLIYFSYDVKMKEKGDIPEGYSVSREKKERFSLILESASTNQTSMYLCASSGDSNQPQHFGDGTRLSIL.

The chain recombines TRBV7-9 with TRBJ2-5, with a possible D match to TRBD2 (7 bases). Trimming took 0 bases from V and 5 from J, leaving 13 bases between them. Per germline, CDR1 SEHNR and CDR2 FQNEAQ (reference sequence). The CDR3 covers 15 residues. The chain's CDR3 is CASSLAEGGGETQYF. In DNA form, the CDR3 reads TGTGCCAGCAGCTTAGCGGAAGGGGGAGGGGAGACCCAGTACTTC.

V is TRBV10-1 and J is TRBJ2-7; 11 bases fit TRBD2. The CDR3 loop spans 15 amino acids. The V gene's germline CDR1 is WNHNN and CDR2 SYGVQD (reference sequence). Germline trimming cut 6 bases from V and 1 base from J; bases unmatched to any gene: 5. CDR3 in DNA: TGCGCCAGCAGCCCCGGGACTAGCGGTTCCTACGAGCAGTACTTC. The encoded protein is CASSPGTSGSYEQYF.

The chain is built from TRBV11-2 and TRBJ2-3; D is unresolved. The CDR3 is 14 amino acids. The germline V and J ends were trimmed by 5 bases and 5 bases, with 14 bases remaining between them. CDR1 and CDR2 (germline): SGHAT, FQNNGV. CDR3 residues: CASSPVPKEDTQYF. The DNA of the CDR3 is TGTGCCAGCAGCCCGGTACCCAAAGAAGATACGCAGTATTTT.